The 22 T cell receptor beta chains in this list originate from one sample, sequenced in a study of shared clonotypes between healthy human individuals. The table came from immunoSEQ multiplex PCR; TCRdb's copy has only in-frame clones and leaves some out. The sample yields more than 2,000,000 clones, over 90% seen once. The material sequenced was naive CD4+ T cells from PBMCs. Subset of the sample: CD45RA+ positively selected. These receptors were collected from a man aged 18-30 years in good health. Some clones in this sample may be carry-over from other donors' samples.

This chain connects TRBV9 to TRBJ2-1; the D is unclear. V was pared by 2 bases and J by 0 bases, with 9 bases between. Germline loops: CDR1 SGDLS, CDR2 YYNGEE. CDR3 length equals 15 residues. CDR3 amino acids: CASSVAQNSYNEQFF. CDR3 nucleotides: TGTGCCAGCAGCGTCGCCCAAAACTCCTACAATGAGCAGTTCTTC.

The chain employs TRBV11-2 and TRBJ2-7, with TRBD2 matching 8 bases. From germline, CDR1 is SGHAT and CDR2 FQNNGV. V shed 1 base, J shed 3 bases, and the junction held 2 bases outside the gene matches. This CDR3 has 14 amino acids. DNA of the CDR3: TGTGCCAGCAGCTTAGCGGGAGGGGACTACGAGCAGTACTTC. It encodes CASSLAGGDYEQYF.

This clone was detected once. This sequence joins TRBV7-8 and TRBJ2-7; 10 bases match TRBD1. V lost 6 bases, J lost 6 bases, and 11 bases stayed unmatched. Germline CDR1 SGHVS, CDR2 FQNEAQ. CDR3 length: 15 amino acids. CDR3 nucleotides: TGTGCCAGCAGTCTCAGGGACAGGGGAGGTGGCGAGCAGTACTTC. This gives the protein CASSLRDRGGGEQYF.

V gene TRBV7-2 combines with J gene TRBJ2-5; D may be TRBD2 (5 bases). CDR3 length: 16 residues. The V end lost 0 bases, the J end lost 2 bases, and 13 bases lay between the germline ends. Germline CDR1 reads SGHTA; CDR2 reads FQGNSA. The CDR3 region is CASSLARSGFQETQYF. The CDR3 DNA is TGTGCCAGCAGCTTAGCGCGGTCGGGATTTCAAGAGACCCAGTACTTC.

The chain has TRBV6-5 and TRBJ1-1, with D maybe TRBD1 (6 bases). V lost 4 bases to trimming and J lost 3 bases, with 12 bases between them. The CDR3 length is 14 residues. Germline V gives CDR1 MNHEY, CDR2 SVGAGI. CDR3: CASSSTGRYTEAFF. CDR3 bases: TGTGCCAGCAGTTCCACAGGGAGGTACACTGAAGCTTTCTTT.

This chain uses TRBV28 with TRBJ1-2; a possible D gene is TRBD1 (6 bases). In germline, CDR1 is MDHEN, CDR2 SYDVKM. This CDR3 region has 15 residues. V was clipped by 2 bases and J by 5 bases, with 15 bases between them. Written as DNA, the CDR3 is TGTGCCAGCAGTTTACTTGGCGGGGGCGGTTATGGCTACACCTTC. This codes for CASSLLGGGGYGYTF.

This clone was counted once. This chain joins TRBV10-2 and TRBJ1-1; D call uncertain. The germline gives CDR1 WSHSY, CDR2 SAAADI. This CDR3 spans 13 amino acids. V lost 7 bases and J lost 7, with 16 bases in between. CDR3 nucleotides: TGCGCCAGCAATCCAACGCGGCGGATTGAAGCTTTCTTT. Translation gives CASNPTRRIEAFF.

The V call is TRBV11-2, the J call TRBJ2-3; 12 nucleotides line up with TRBD2. CDR3 length: 19 residues. Germline assignment: CDR1 SGHAT and CDR2 FQNNGV. The ends lost 5 bases at V and 2 bases at J; junction bases unmatched: 14. In DNA form, the CDR3 reads TGTGCCAGCAGCAACCGCCTGACTAGCGGGGGCCTTAACACAGATACGCAGTATTTT. Its translation is CASSNRLTSGGLNTDTQYF.

The chain employs TRBV4-2 and TRBJ2-2; 10 bases match TRBD2. Germline V gives CDR1 LGHNA, CDR2 YNFKEQ. This CDR3 contains 17 residues. The ends lost 0 bases at V and 7 bases at J; junction bases unmatched: 8. In DNA, the CDR3 is TGTGCCAGCAGCCAAGATTCTAGCGGGAGAAGGAACGGGGAGCTGTTTTTT. As protein: CASSQDSSGRRNGELFF.

The CDR3, as DNA: TGTGCCAGCAGCCGGGGGGAGGGGGCATCCCCCGGGGAGCTGTTTTTT. Its translation: CASSRGEGASPGELFF. This rearrangement joins TRBV5-4 to TRBJ2-2, with D perhaps given as TRBD1 or TRBD2 (7 bases each). The V gene's germline CDR1 is SGHNT and CDR2 YYREEE (reference sequence). The CDR3 has 16 amino acids. Between the trimmed V and J ends, which lost 4 bases and 6 bases, there was a span of 19 bases.

Written as DNA, the CDR3 is TGTGCCAGCAGTTTGCGTTTTGGGGGACTACTTTCCAATGAGCAGTTCTTC. Residues: CASSLRFGGLLSNEQFF. The V gene is TRBV28, the J gene TRBJ2-1; 7 positions match TRBD2. Germline V CDR1 and CDR2: MDHEN, SYDVKM. The V and J ends lost 3 bases and 6 bases, in that order; junction bases with no gene match: 14. The CDR3 is 17 residues long. The full variable domain, in which reference TRBV28 and TRBJ2-1 provide the parts outside the CDR3, is DVKVTQSSRYLVKRTGEKVFLECVQDMDHENMFWYRQDPGLGLRLIYFSYDVKMKEKGDIPEGYSVSREKKERFSLILESASTNQTSMYLCASSLRFGGLLSNEQFFGPGTRLTVL.

This chain uses TRBV5-1 with TRBJ2-5; 8 positions match TRBD2. The CDR3 is made up of 14 amino acids. J gave up 9 bases and V 0 bases, and 7 bases lay outside the gene matches. Germline V gene data show CDR1 as SGHRS and CDR2 as YFSETQ. The CDR3 sequence is CASSLGLAIMAQYF. The CDR3 bases are TGCGCCAGCAGCTTGGGACTAGCGATCATGGCCCAGTACTTC.

This clone was observed once. The rearrangement uses TRBV19 and TRBJ2-4; the match to TRBD1 covers 7 bases. CDR1 is LNHDA and CDR2 is SQIVND in the germline V gene (reference sequence). J lost 8 bases, V lost 6 bases, and 1 base had no gene match. The CDR3 has 11 residues. CDR3 coding DNA: TGTGCCAGTAGCCAGGGGGACATTCAGTACTTC. This codes for CASSQGDIQYF.

In this sample, this clone turned up a few times. This sequence joins TRBV5-1 and TRBJ1-4; tentative D call: TRBD1 (5 bases). The V end was cut by 0 bases, the J end by 2 bases, with 8 bases between. This CDR3 is built from 15 residues. CDR1 is SGHRS, CDR2 YFSETQ, per germline. The CDR3 DNA sequence: TGCGCCAGCAGCTTGGCAGGGAGGACTAATGAAAAACTGTTTTTT. Its protein product is CASSLAGRTNEKLFF.

This chain connects TRBV7-2 to TRBJ2-1; D is unresolved. The CDR3 loop spans 13 amino acids. V was shortened by 10 bases and J by 4 bases, with 14 bases between the two germline ends. Germline loops: CDR1 SGHTA, CDR2 FQGNSA. The chain's CDR3 is CATSSGAYNEQFF. The CDR3 nucleotides read TGTGCCACCTCATCCGGTGCGTACAATGAGCAGTTCTTC.

V usage is TRBV7-9 and J usage is TRBJ1-2; TRBD1 might be the D (6 bases). This CDR3 has 14 amino acids. Trimming took 5 bases from V and 2 from J, leaving 12 bases between them. CDR1 SEHNR and CDR2 FQNEAQ come from the germline V gene (reference sequence). CDR3 nucleotide sequence: TGTGCCAGCAGCGAGGCGGGGGGCAACTATGGCTACACCTTC. Translation gives CASSEAGGNYGYTF.

The rearrangement links TRBV7-6 to TRBJ2-1; D ambiguous. The CDR3 length is 16 residues. Deletions cut 4 bases from V and 5 bases from J, with 18 bases between. Germline V CDR1 and CDR2: SGHVS, FNYEAQ. The CDR3 spells CASSSIFWKGDNEQFF. Written as DNA, the CDR3 is TGTGCCAGCAGCTCTATCTTCTGGAAAGGAGACAATGAGCAGTTCTTC.

The chain couples TRBV9 to TRBJ2-3; D might be TRBD1 (5 bases). The CDR3 spans 13 residues. V dropped 4 bases and J dropped 5 bases, with 11 bases sitting between them. Looked up from germline, CDR1 is SGDLS and CDR2 is YYNGEE. In DNA form, the CDR3 reads TGTGCCAGCAGCCTCCAGGGCGGAGATACGCAGTATTTT. Translating it yields CASSLQGGDTQYF.

The J gene is TRBJ2-1, the V gene TRBV6-5; D is perhaps TRBD1 (5 bases). The CDR3 length is 15 residues. CDR1 and CDR2 (germline): MNHEY, SVGAGI. The V gene lost 7 bases and the J gene lost 3 bases, with 16 bases spanning the gap. The CDR3, as DNA: TGTGCCAGCACCCTCAATGGGGCGTTCTACAATGAGCAGTTCTTC. Translating it yields CASTLNGAFYNEQFF.

A remark on this clone: Other DNA sequences in this sample translate to the same CDR3. This chain connects TRBV18 to TRBJ2-7; TRBD2 might be the D (5 bases). In germline, CDR1 is KGHSH, CDR2 LQKENI. There are 12 residues in the CDR3. Deletions cut 2 bases from V and 5 bases from J, with 7 bases between. CDR3 amino acids: CASSPGSNEQYF. As DNA, the CDR3 is TGTGCCAGCTCACCAGGGAGTAACGAGCAGTACTTC. The variable domain in full, completed from reference TRBV18 and TRBJ2-7, reads NAGVMQNPRHLVRRRGQEARLRCSPMKGHSHVYWYRQLPEEGLKFMVYLQKENIIDESGMPKERFSAEFPKEGPSILRIQQVVRGDSAAYFCASSPGSNEQYFGPGTRLTVT.

The chain has TRBV7-3 and TRBJ2-2, with D perhaps TRBD1 or TRBD2 (5 bases each). CDR3 length: 16 residues. V was trimmed by 5 bases and J by 1 base, leaving 14 bases between them. Per germline, CDR1 SGHTA and CDR2 FQGTGA. CDR3 sequence (DNA): TGTGCCAGCAGCCCCCCCGGGACGAGGAACACCGGGGAGCTGTTTTTT. Its translation: CASSPPGTRNTGELFF. Full variable domain (outside the CDR3, taken from reference TRBV7-3 and TRBJ2-2): GAGVSQTPSNKVTEKGKYVELRCDPISGHTALYWYRQSLGQGPEFLIYFQGTGAADDSGLPNDRFFAVRPEGSVSTLKIQRTERGDSAVYLCASSPPGTRNTGELFFGEGSRLTVL.

The chain has TRBV29-1 and TRBJ1-2, with D perhaps matching TRBD1 (5 bases). In germline, CDR1 is SQVTM, CDR2 ANQGSEA. The CDR3 runs to 13 residues. Deletions cut 6 bases from V and 4 bases from J, with 15 bases between. The CDR3 DNA sequence: TGCAGCGTCGCCGCGGGGGTAACCTATGGCTACACCTTC. Translation gives CSVAAGVTYGYTF.